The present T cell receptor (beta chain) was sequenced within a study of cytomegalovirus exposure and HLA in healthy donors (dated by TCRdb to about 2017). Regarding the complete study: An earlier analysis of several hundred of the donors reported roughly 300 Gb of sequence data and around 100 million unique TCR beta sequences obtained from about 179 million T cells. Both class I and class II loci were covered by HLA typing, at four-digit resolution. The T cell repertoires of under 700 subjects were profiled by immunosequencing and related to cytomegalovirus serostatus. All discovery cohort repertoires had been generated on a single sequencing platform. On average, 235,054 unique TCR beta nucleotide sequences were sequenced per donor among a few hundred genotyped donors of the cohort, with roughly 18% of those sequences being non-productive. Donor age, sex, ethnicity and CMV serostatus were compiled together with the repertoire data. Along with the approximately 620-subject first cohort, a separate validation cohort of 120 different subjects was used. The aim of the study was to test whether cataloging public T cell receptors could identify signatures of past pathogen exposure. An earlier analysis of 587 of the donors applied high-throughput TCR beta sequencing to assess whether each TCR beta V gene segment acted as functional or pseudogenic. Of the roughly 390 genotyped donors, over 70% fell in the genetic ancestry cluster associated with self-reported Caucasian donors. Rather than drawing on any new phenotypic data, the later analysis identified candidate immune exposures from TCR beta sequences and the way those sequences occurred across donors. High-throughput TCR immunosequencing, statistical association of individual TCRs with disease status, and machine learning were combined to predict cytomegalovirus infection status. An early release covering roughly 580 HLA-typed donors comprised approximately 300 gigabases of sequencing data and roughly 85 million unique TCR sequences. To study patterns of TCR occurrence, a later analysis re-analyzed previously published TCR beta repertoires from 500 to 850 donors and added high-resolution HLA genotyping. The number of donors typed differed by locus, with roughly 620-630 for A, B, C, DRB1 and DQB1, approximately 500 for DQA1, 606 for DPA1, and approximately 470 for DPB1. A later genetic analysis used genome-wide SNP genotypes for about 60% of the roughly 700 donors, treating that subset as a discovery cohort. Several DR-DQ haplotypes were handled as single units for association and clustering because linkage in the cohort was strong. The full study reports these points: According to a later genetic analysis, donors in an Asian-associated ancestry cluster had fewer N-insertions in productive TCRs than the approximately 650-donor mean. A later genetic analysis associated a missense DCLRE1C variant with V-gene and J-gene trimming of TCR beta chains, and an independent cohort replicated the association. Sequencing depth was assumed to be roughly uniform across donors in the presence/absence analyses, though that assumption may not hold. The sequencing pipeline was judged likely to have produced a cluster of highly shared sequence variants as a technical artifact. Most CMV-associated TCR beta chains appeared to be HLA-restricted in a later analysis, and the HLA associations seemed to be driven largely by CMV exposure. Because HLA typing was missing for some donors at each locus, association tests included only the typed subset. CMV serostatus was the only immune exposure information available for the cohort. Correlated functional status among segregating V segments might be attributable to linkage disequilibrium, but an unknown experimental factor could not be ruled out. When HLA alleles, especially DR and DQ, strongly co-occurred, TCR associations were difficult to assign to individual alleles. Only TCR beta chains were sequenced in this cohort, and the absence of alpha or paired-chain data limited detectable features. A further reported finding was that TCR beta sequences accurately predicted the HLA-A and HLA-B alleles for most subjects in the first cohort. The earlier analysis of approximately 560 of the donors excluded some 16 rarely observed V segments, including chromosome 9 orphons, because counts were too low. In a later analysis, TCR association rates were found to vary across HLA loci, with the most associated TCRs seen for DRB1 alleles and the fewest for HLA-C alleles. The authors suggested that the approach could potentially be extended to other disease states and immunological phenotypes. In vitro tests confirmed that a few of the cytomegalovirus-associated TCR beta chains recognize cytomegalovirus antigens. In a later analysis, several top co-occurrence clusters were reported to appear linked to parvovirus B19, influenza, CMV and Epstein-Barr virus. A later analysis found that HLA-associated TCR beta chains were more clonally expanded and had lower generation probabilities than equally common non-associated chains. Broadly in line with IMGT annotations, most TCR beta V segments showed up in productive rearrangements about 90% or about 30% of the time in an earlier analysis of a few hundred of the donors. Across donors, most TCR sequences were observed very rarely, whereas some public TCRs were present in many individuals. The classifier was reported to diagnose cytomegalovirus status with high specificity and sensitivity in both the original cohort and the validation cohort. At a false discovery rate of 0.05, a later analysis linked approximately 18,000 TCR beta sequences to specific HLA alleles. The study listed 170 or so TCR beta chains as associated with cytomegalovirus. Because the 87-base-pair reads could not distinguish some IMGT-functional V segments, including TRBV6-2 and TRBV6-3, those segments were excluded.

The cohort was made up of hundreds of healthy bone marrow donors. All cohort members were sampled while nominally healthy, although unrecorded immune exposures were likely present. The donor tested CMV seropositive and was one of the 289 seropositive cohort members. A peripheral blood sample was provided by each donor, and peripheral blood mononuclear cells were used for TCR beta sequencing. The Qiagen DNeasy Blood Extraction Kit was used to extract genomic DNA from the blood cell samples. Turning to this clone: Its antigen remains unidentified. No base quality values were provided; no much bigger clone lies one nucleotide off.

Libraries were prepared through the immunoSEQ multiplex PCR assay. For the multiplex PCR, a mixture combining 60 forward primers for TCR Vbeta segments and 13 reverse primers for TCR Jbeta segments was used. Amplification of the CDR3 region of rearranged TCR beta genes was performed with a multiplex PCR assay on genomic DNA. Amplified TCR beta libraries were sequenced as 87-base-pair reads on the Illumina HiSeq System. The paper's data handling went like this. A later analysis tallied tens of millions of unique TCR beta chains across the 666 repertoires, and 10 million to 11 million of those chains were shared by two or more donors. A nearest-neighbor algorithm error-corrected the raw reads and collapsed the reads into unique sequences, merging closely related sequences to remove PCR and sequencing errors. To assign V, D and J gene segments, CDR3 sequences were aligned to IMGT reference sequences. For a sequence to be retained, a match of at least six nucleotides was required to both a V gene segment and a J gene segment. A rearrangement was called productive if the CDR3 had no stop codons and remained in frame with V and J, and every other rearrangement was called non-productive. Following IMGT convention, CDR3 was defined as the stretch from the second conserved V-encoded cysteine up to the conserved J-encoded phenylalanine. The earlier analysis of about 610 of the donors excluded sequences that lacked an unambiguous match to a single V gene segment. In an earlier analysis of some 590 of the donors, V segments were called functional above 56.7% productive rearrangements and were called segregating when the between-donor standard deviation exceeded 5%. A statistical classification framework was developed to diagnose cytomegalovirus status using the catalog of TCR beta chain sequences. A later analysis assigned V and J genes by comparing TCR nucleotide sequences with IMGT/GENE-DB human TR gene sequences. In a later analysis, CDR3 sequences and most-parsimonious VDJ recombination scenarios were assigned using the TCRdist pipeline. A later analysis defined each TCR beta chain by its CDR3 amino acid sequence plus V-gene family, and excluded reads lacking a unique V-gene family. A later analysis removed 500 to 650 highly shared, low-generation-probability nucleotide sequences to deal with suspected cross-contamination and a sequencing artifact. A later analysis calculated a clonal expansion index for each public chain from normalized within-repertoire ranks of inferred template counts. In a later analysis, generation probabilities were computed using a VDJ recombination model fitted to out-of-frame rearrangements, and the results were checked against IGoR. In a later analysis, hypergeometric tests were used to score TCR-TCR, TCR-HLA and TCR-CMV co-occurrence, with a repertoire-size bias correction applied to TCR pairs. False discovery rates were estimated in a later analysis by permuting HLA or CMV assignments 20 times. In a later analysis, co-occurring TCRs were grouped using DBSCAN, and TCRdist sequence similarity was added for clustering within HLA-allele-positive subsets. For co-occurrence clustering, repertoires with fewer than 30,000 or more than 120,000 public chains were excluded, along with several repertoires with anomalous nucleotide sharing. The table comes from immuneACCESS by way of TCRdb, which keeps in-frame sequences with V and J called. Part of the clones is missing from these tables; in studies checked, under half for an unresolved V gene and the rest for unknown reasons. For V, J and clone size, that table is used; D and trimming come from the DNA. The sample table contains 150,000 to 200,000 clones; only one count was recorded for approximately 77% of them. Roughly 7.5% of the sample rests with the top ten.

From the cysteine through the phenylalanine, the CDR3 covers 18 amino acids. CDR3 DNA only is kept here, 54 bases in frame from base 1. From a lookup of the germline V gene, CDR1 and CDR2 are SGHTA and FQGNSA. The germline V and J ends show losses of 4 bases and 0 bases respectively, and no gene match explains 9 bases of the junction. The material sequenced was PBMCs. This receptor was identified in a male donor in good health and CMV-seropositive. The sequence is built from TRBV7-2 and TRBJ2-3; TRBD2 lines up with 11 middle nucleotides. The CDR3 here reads CASSSTITSGGSTDTQYF. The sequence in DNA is TGTGCCAGCAGCTCCACAATTACTAGCGGGGGTAGCACAGATACGCAGTATTTT.